These 13 T cell receptor beta chains came from one sample sequenced in a study of a mutant IDH1 vaccine in newly diagnosed glioma. For these TCRs, the target antigens are not known. Documented time point: week 11, during vaccination. In the vaccine, a single dose held 300 ug of the mutant IDH1 20-mer peptide, along with topical imiquimod. Some clones are missing from TCRdb's copy, which holds only in-frame ones; the method was immunoSEQ multiplex PCR. The table includes 100,000 to 150,000 clones, around 77% detected once. This specimen consisted of PBMCs, obtained from a glioma patient whose treatment included an IDH1 peptide vaccine. The receptor set was obtained from a man aged 40-49 years with glioma.

The chain has TRBV11-2 and TRBJ2-7; the match to TRBD2 covers 7 bases. The junction had 4 bases not matched to a gene; V was cut back by 6 bases and J by 2 bases. The germline V gene encodes CDR1 SGHAT and CDR2 FQNNGV. The CDR3 contains 13 residues. In DNA form, the CDR3 reads TGTGCCAGCAGGGCTAGCGGAACCTACGAGCAGTACTTC. Protein: CASRASGTYEQYF.

The chain combines TRBV5-4 with TRBJ2-2; D perhaps matches TRBD2 (6 bases). Looked up from germline, CDR1 is SGHNT and CDR2 is YYREEE (reference sequence). V was cut by 9 bases and J by 2 bases, with 14 bases left in between. This CDR3 has 14 amino acids. This CDR3 reads CATEPGDNTGELFF. DNA of the CDR3: TGTGCCACCGAGCCGGGAGACAACACCGGGGAGCTGTTTTTT.

As for this clone: The junction departs from germline at one end; a sequencing error may be responsible. J is TRBJ1-2 and V is TRBV23-1; D gene ambiguous. TRBV23-1 has ORF status, its function being uncertain. The CDR3 extends over 14 amino acids. Here the CDR3 reads CARGCAEPKYGYTF. Here the CDR3 DNA reads TGCGCCAGGGGCTGTGCCGAACCTAAGTATGGCTACACCTTC.

The V call is TRBV5-6, the J call TRBJ2-7; D is possibly TRBD1 or TRBD2 (5 bases each). Trimming took 4 bases from V and 3 from J, leaving 17 bases between them. Germline-derived CDR1 and CDR2 are SGHDT and YYEEEE. This CDR3 has 15 residues. The CDR3 spells CASSRTGRIGYEQYF. The DNA of the CDR3 is TGTGCCAGCAGCAGAACGGGACGGATAGGCTACGAGCAGTACTTC. The variable domain in full, completed from reference TRBV5-6 and TRBJ2-7, reads DAGVTQSPTHLIKTRGQQVTLRCSPKSGHDTVSWYQQALGQGPQFIFQYYEEEERQRGNFPDRFSGHQFPNYSSELNVNALLLGDSALYLCASSRTGRIGYEQYFGPGTRLTVT.

This chain uses TRBV5-1 with TRBJ2-7; 12 bases are a match to TRBD2. Germline V gene data show CDR1 as SGHRS and CDR2 as YFSETQ. CDR3 length: 17 amino acids. Trimming took 0 bases from V and 3 from J; bases not matched to a gene: 7. The CDR3 sequence is CASSLANRLAGVYEQYF. The CDR3, as DNA: TGCGCCAGCAGCTTGGCCAACCGACTAGCGGGAGTCTACGAGCAGTACTTC.

The CDR3 loop is CASSGLAGDEQFF. The DNA of the CDR3 is TGTGCCAGCAGCGGTCTAGCGGGAGATGAGCAGTTCTTC. This sequence joins TRBV2 and TRBJ2-1; 10 bases agree with TRBD2. The J segment lost 8 bases and the V segment lost 6 bases, leaving 4 bases of the junction unmatched. The germline V gene encodes CDR1 SNHLY and CDR2 FYNNEI. The CDR3 contains 13 residues.

The rearrangement joins TRBV28 to TRBJ2-1; TRBD1 matches 9 bases. V gave up 6 bases and J gave up 2 bases; unmatched junction bases: 5. The V gene's germline CDR1 is MDHEN and CDR2 SYDVKM. CDR3 size: 15 residues. CDR3 residues: CASRPDRGAYNEQFF. The CDR3 DNA sequence: TGTGCCAGCAGACCAGACAGGGGGGCCTACAATGAGCAGTTCTTC.

V gene TRBV9 combines with J gene TRBJ1-3; tentatively, D is TRBD1 (6 bases). The CDR3 extends over 15 amino acids. V was pared by 5 bases and J by 0 bases, with 12 bases between. Germline V gene sequence: CDR1 SGDLS, CDR2 YYNGEE. DNA for the CDR3: TGTGCCAGCAGTGCGGACAGCTACTCTGGAAACACCATATATTTT. This gives the protein CASSADSYSGNTIYF.

The chain recombines TRBV5-4 with TRBJ1-2, with D possibly being TRBD1 (5 bases). Trimming stripped 4 bases from V and 7 bases from J, with 11 bases between. Germline V gene lookup returns CDR1 SGHNT and CDR2 YYREEE (reference sequence). The CDR3 runs to 12 residues. CDR3: CASSRGQLGYTF. The CDR3 DNA reads as TGTGCCAGCAGCCGCGGACAACTTGGCTACACCTTC. The full variable domain, its missing parts supplied by reference TRBV5-4 and TRBJ1-2, is ETGVTQSPTHLIKTRGQQVTLRCSSQSGHNTVSWYQQALGQGPQFIFQYYREEENGRGNFPPRFSGLQFPNYSSELNVNALELDDSALYLCASSRGQLGYTFGSGTRLTVV.

The V and J genes are TRBV6-1 and TRBJ2-1; tentatively, D is TRBD2 (6 bases). The CDR3 extends over 16 amino acids. V was shortened by 4 bases and J by 5 bases, with 18 bases between the two germline ends. The V gene's germline CDR1 is MNHNS and CDR2 SASEGT. The CDR3 DNA reads as TGTGCCAGCAGTGGCTCACCTCGAGGAGGGAACAATGAGCAGTTCTTC. Translated, it gives CASSGSPRGGNNEQFF.

The chain has TRBV7-6 and TRBJ1-1; D ambiguous. V dropped 4 bases and J dropped 6 bases, with 18 bases sitting between them. In germline, CDR1 is SGHVS, CDR2 FNYEAQ. The CDR3 covers 15 residues. The CDR3 region is CASSYSLPDSAEAFF. CDR3 nucleotides: TGTGCCAGCAGCTATTCCCTCCCAGACTCGGCTGAAGCTTTCTTT.

This sequence joins TRBV6-1 and TRBJ2-7; 8 nucleotides match TRBD2. CDR1 MNHNS and CDR2 SASEGT come from the germline V gene. This CDR3 contains 14 residues. The J segment lost 10 bases and the V segment lost 0 bases, leaving 8 bases of the junction unmatched. The CDR3 DNA reads as TGTGCCAGCAGTGAAGCGCACGGGGGGGCCGTTCAGTACTTC. Encoded protein: CASSEAHGGAVQYF.

The J gene is TRBJ2-7, the V gene TRBV10-2; either TRBD1 or TRBD2 may supply D (5 bases each). Trimming cost V 6 bases and J 2 bases, with 14 bases left between them. The V gene's germline CDR1 is WSHSY and CDR2 SAAADI. The CDR3 sequence is 14 residues long. Here the CDR3 reads CASRAGTTPYEQYF. The CDR3 nucleotides are TGCGCCAGCAGGGCCGGGACCACCCCCTACGAGCAGTACTTC.